The clone carrying this TCR beta chain was counted a few times. Germline V gene sequence: CDR1 MNHEY, CDR2 SMNVEV (reference sequence). Trimming removed 1 base from V and 11 bases from J, with 6 bases in between. The CDR3 spans 12 residues. This entry belongs to a study of T cells in Graves' hyperthyroidism and ophthalmopathy. It was RNA transcripts that yielded the amplified TCR beta CDR3 regions. During a first-round RT-PCR of the TCR CDR3, the HTBI primer set was used. TCRdb fed the multiplex PCR reads into MiXCR, producing one record per CDR3 protein. The sample includes around 240,000 distinct CDR3 sequences, 13% to 15% seen only once; the top ten take 13%.

The sequence was collected from a woman between 40 and 50 years old with Graves' hyperthyroidism that later progressed to Graves' ophthalmopathy. The material sequenced was blood. The chain joins TRBV27 to TRBJ1-6, with no clear D. In nucleotides, the CDR3 is TGTGCCAGCAGTTTATTTCATCCACCCCTCCACTTT. Protein product: CASSLFHPPLHF.